These 13 T cell receptor beta chains were all obtained from the same sample, sequenced in a study of regulatory T cells in long-lasting Graves disease. Noted time point: newly diagnosed GD, antithyroid drugs for less than 3 months. The TCR library used RNA extracted from PBMCs. Arm-PCR of CDR3 regions and iRepertoire HTBI primers were used to build TCR beta libraries. TCRdb processed the multiplex PCR reads anew with MiXCR; each CDR3 protein has one entry. The sample carries a few hundred thousand distinct CDR3 sequences, roughly 13% recorded once. This sample also appeared in a second study, on T cells in Graves' hyperthyroidism and ophthalmopathy.

The material sequenced was peripheral blood mononuclear cells (PBMCs), taken at new diagnosis, from a patient treated with antithyroid drugs. The receptors shown here come from a man aged 25 to 45 with Graves disease.

This clonotype was recorded a few times. V is TRBV30 and J is TRBJ2-3, with 7 bases that match TRBD1. The CDR3 is 14 residues long. After removal of 3 bases from V and 4 bases from J, the junction contained 7 bases not matched to a gene. Germline V gene sequence: CDR1 GTSNPN, CDR2 SVGIG (reference sequence). CDR3 DNA sequence: TGTGCCTGGAGCAAAGGGGGCCCCCCAGATACGCAGTATTTT. The encoded protein is CAWSKGGPPDTQYF.

V gene TRBV13 combines with J gene TRBJ1-2, with D uncertain. This CDR3 contains 14 residues. Germline CDR1 PRHDT, CDR2 FYEKMQ (reference sequence). The V gene lost 0 bases and the J gene lost 4 bases, with 9 bases spanning the gap. This chain's CDR3 is CASSLGSEPYGYTF. DNA for the CDR3: TGTGCCAGCAGCTTAGGTTCGGAACCCTATGGCTACACCTTC.

This clonotype was seen many times. The J gene is TRBJ2-1, the V gene TRBV6-1; 7 bases agree with TRBD2. CDR1 and CDR2 from the germline V gene are MNHNS and SASEGT. V lost 5 bases, J lost 8 bases, and 12 bases stayed unmatched. The CDR3 spans 15 residues. CDR3 in amino acids: CASSTTSPEADEQFF. The CDR3 DNA sequence: TGTGCCAGCAGTACGACTAGCCCAGAAGCCGATGAGCAGTTCTTC.

This clonotype was observed a few times. Written as DNA, the CDR3 is TGTGCCAGCTCACCCCTACTCAGTGATGGCTACACCTTC. This translates into CASSPLLSDGYTF. The genes are TRBV18 and TRBJ1-2; D is uncertain. The CDR3 totals 13 residues. Germline V lookup: CDR1 KGHSH, CDR2 LQKENI. Trimming removed 3 bases from V and 6 bases from J, with 11 bases in between.

This clonotype came up many times. This rearrangement joins TRBV11-3 to TRBJ2-1, with 16 bases that match TRBD2. Trimming cost V 5 bases and J 15 bases; bases outside gene matches: 7. Per germline, CDR1 SGHNT and CDR2 YENEEA. This CDR3 comprises 14 residues. Here the CDR3 DNA reads TGTGCCAGCAGCCAGGGACTAGCGGGAGGGCCGCCGTTCTTC. It encodes CASSQGLAGGPPFF. Variable domain in full (rest from reference TRBV11-3 and TRBJ2-1): EAGVVQSPRYKIIEKKQPVAFWCNPISGHNTLYWYLQNLGQGPELLIRYENEEAVDDSQLPKDRFSAERLKGVDSTLKIQPAELGDSAVYLCASSQGLAGGPPFFGPGTRLTVL.

The chain's CDR3 is CASSSTPTGVEQYF. CDR3 nucleotide sequence: TGTGCCAGCAGCTCAACCCCGACAGGGGTCGAGCAGTACTTC. The chain combines TRBV13 with TRBJ2-7; 8 bases line up with TRBD1. The CDR3 totals 14 residues. J was trimmed by 6 bases and V by 4 bases; bases with no gene match: 8. Germline assignment: CDR1 PRHDT and CDR2 FYEKMQ (reference sequence).

This clonotype was found a few times. Here the CDR3 DNA reads TGTGCCAGCAGCCAAAGGATGTGGGGGAGGGAAGGAATGAACACTGAAGCTTTCTTT. As protein: CASSQRMWGREGMNTEAFF. The V call is TRBV3-1, the J call TRBJ1-1, with D possibly matching TRBD1 (5 bases). Germline V gene data show CDR1 as LGHDT and CDR2 as YNNKEL (reference sequence). V was pared by 2 bases and J by 0 bases, with 22 bases between. This CDR3 is built from 19 residues.

This clonotype was observed at least ten times. V is TRBV5-1 and J is TRBJ2-7; TRBD2 agrees at 8 bases. In germline, CDR1 is SGHRS, CDR2 YFSETQ. This CDR3 is built from 15 residues. Losses at the gene ends were 7 bases for V and 5 bases for J; bases not matched to a gene: 14. The CDR3 loop is CASGKLAVFMDEQYF. CDR3 DNA: TGCGCCAGCGGGAAACTAGCGGTGTTTATGGACGAGCAGTACTTC.

In its sample, this clonotype was seen many times. This chain joins TRBV20-1 and TRBJ2-1, with 9 positions matching TRBD2. Germline values: CDR1 DFQATT, CDR2 SNEGSKA (reference sequence). This CDR3 comprises 14 residues. V gave up 5 bases and J gave up 9 bases; unmatched junction bases: 11. CDR3 DNA: TGCAGTGCTCAGGCGGGAGGGCCTATAGGTGAGCAGTTCTTC. Translation: CSAQAGGPIGEQFF.

The CDR3 DNA is TGCAGTGCTAGAGCCCGACAGGGGGCTTCTGACTACGAGCAGTACTTC. Residues: CSARARQGASDYEQYF. This rearrangement joins TRBV20-1 to TRBJ2-7, with 10 bases aligning to TRBD1. Looked up from germline, CDR1 is DFQATT and CDR2 is SNEGSKA (reference sequence). The CDR3 sequence is 16 residues long. V gave up 1 base and J gave up 3 bases; unmatched junction bases: 9.

This clonotype was found many times. CDR3 protein: CASSSSGTSGWNEQFF. The DNA for the CDR3 is TGTGCCAGCAGTTCTTCCGGGACTAGCGGGTGGAATGAGCAGTTCTTC. V usage is TRBV27 and J usage is TRBJ2-1, with TRBD2 matching over 12 bases. J lost 7 bases, V lost 4 bases, and 8 bases had no gene match. CDR1 and CDR2 (germline): MNHEY, SMNVEV (reference sequence). CDR3 size: 16 residues.

Many counts were recorded for this clonotype. The CDR3 reads CASSPLHNEQFF. The CDR3 DNA is TGTGCCAGCAGCCCCCTCCACAATGAGCAGTTCTTC. V gene TRBV7-6 combines with J gene TRBJ2-1; D ambiguous. Looked up from germline, CDR1 is SGHVS and CDR2 is FNYEAQ. CDR3 length: 12 amino acids. The germline V and J ends were trimmed by 5 bases and 5 bases, with 7 bases remaining between them.

This clonotype showed up just a few times. The CDR3 nucleotides are TGTGCCAGCAGCTTGAGGGGGGCCTCGATCTACAATGAGCAGTTCTTC. As protein: CASSLRGASIYNEQFF. V usage is TRBV5-5 and J usage is TRBJ2-1, with D perhaps TRBD1 or TRBD2 (6 bases each). The V and J ends lost 1 base and 3 bases respectively, with 14 bases between them. The CDR3 is made up of 16 amino acids. Per germline, CDR1 SGHKS and CDR2 YYEKEE (reference sequence).